Following are 10 T cell receptor beta chains from one sample sequenced in a study of blood T cell repertoires in COVID-19. Using immunoSEQ multiplex PCR, the repertoire was profiled, and TCRdb retains in-frame clones only, with some absent. The top ten clones hold under 30% of a sample with 59,000 or so clones, 81% of them seen once. The sequencing input was peripheral blood. The receptors derive from a woman older than 75 with active or convalescent COVID-19.

This chain connects TRBV27 to TRBJ1-2; TRBD1 is a possible D gene (6 bases). There are 17 residues in the CDR3. Germline CDR1 is MNHEY and CDR2 is SMNVEV (reference sequence). V lost 0 bases and J 5 bases, leaving 19 bases between the germline ends. CDR3 sequence reads: CASSLSPHDRLLYGYTF. The CDR3 DNA reads TGTGCCAGCAGTTTATCGCCCCACGACAGGCTCCTTTATGGCTACACCTTC.

This clone has only one observation. The chain recombines TRBV28 with TRBJ2-7; D gene unclear. The germline gives CDR1 MDHEN, CDR2 SYDVKM. There are 14 residues in the CDR3. Trimming left V 2 bases short and J 0 bases short, with 8 bases between. This chain's CDR3 is CASSLSLPSYEQYF. DNA for the CDR3: TGTGCCAGCAGTTTAAGCCTCCCCTCCTACGAGCAGTACTTC.

The chain recombines TRBV3-1 (or the pseudogene TRBV3-2) with TRBJ1-1; no clear D. Trimming left V 4 bases short and J 7 bases short, with 10 bases between. This CDR3 region has 12 residues. Per the germline V gene, CDR1 is LGHDT and CDR2 is YNNKEL (reference sequence). CDR3 nucleotides: TGTGCCAGCAGCCGCGAGCGGGTTGAAGCTTTCTTT. Amino acids: CASSRERVEAFF.

V and J are TRBV18 and TRBJ2-3, with 9 bases that match TRBD2. From germline, CDR1 is KGHSH and CDR2 LQKENI. CDR3 length equals 15 residues. Trimming removed 2 bases from V and 2 bases from J; junction bases left unmatched: 2. The CDR3 sequence: CASSPRTSATDTQYF. In DNA form, the CDR3 reads TGTGCCAGCTCACCAAGGACTAGCGCCACAGATACGCAGTATTTT.

This sequence joins TRBV7-2 and TRBJ1-5, with 7 positions matching TRBD1. In germline, CDR1 is SGHTA, CDR2 FQGNSA. Trimming took 5 bases from V and 3 from J; bases not matched to a gene: 7. There are 15 residues in the CDR3. Here the CDR3 reads CASSQWTGDNQPQHF. The CDR3, as DNA: TGTGCCAGCAGCCAGTGGACAGGAGACAATCAGCCCCAGCATTTT.

The genes are TRBV24-1 and TRBJ2-1, with D perhaps matching TRBD1 (6 bases). V dropped 3 bases and J dropped 9 bases, with 17 bases sitting between them. From germline, CDR1 is KGHDR and CDR2 SFDVKD. The CDR3 loop spans 15 amino acids. The CDR3, as DNA: TGTGCCACCAGTGATAACTACAGGGTAGGGGGTGAGCAGTTCTTC. As protein: CATSDNYRVGGEQFF.

The rearrangement links TRBV10-3 to TRBJ2-5; 10 bases agree with TRBD1. The J segment lost 2 bases and the V segment lost 6 bases, leaving 6 bases of the junction unmatched. Germline CDR1 is ENHRY and CDR2 is SYGVKD. This CDR3 comprises 15 residues. The CDR3 region is CAIRGPGQGQETQYF. The CDR3 region has the DNA TGTGCCATCAGGGGACCGGGACAGGGGCAAGAGACCCAGTACTTC.

This clone was seen more than once but under ten times. This sequence joins TRBV14 and TRBJ1-4, with 7 bases matching TRBD1. CDR3 size: 15 residues. V lost 5 bases to trimming and J lost 1 base; unmatched junction nucleotides: 4. CDR1 is SGHDN and CDR2 is FVKESK in the germline V gene. CDR3 in amino acids: CASSNRQGTNEKLFF. As DNA, the CDR3 is TGTGCCAGCAGCAACCGACAGGGAACTAATGAAAAACTGTTTTTT.

This clone showed up just once. This rearrangement joins TRBV5-1 to TRBJ1-1; D is possibly TRBD1 (5 bases). Germline V gene sequence: CDR1 SGHRS, CDR2 YFSETQ. This CDR3 has 13 amino acids. The V and J ends lost 0 bases and 11 bases respectively, with 14 bases between them. CDR3 coding DNA: TGCGCCAGCAGCTTGGGGACACTCGCGGAGGCTTTCTTT. Translating gives CASSLGTLAEAFF.

The V and J genes are TRBV19 and TRBJ2-5; 9 nucleotides align to TRBD1. CDR1 and CDR2 from the germline V gene are LNHDA and SQIVND (reference sequence). The CDR3 has 16 residues. J gave up 3 bases and V 4 bases, and 9 bases lay outside the gene matches. The CDR3 bases are TGTGCCAGTAGTAGGGGACCGGGACAGGGAGAAGAGACCCAGTACTTC. Protein sequence: CASSRGPGQGEETQYF.